The clone carrying this TCR beta chain was found a few times. No antigen is known for it. This sample stems from a study of cytomegalovirus exposure and HLA in healthy donors. The study ran its PCR with 60 Vbeta and 13 Jbeta primers. Method: immunoSEQ multiplex PCR; TCRdb's copy keeps in-frame clones and lacks some. The sample yields around 130,000 clones, 80% seen once. Findings and limits, study-wide: Under in vitro conditions, a few CMV-associated chains were confirmed as specific for CMV antigens. An analysis that was carried out later associated 15,000 to 20,000 TCR beta sequences with HLA alleles at 0.05 false discovery rate.

The length of the CDR3 is 13 residues. Per the germline V gene, CDR1 is MNHEY and CDR2 is SVGAGI. Trimming shortened V by 6 bases and J by 7 bases, and 15 bases separated the two germline ends. The TCR was taken from a man aged 35-49 years in good health and CMV-seronegative. The sample comprised PBMCs. The chain is built from TRBV6-5 and TRBJ1-2; D is possibly TRBD1 (6 bases). In DNA form, the CDR3 reads TGTGCCAGCAGCTCTACAGGGCCCGCTGGCTACACCTTC. The encoded protein is CASSSTGPAGYTF.